This T cell receptor (beta chain) was recorded in a study of cytomegalovirus exposure and HLA in healthy donors. Across the whole study: An earlier analysis found 110 million or so unique TCR beta sequences from approximately 190 million T cells.

This clone was seen only a few times. This PCR relied on a set of 60 Vbeta primers and 13 Jbeta primers. Generated by immunoSEQ multiplex PCR, the TCRdb table keeps only in-frame clones and is missing some. This table has about 120,000 clones, roughly 70% appearing once. Germline V gene data show CDR1 as MDHEN and CDR2 as SYDVKM. Between the trimmed V and J ends, which lost 6 bases and 7 bases, there was a span of 21 bases. This CDR3 has 16 amino acids. This clonotype was obtained from a woman in her 40s in good health and CMV-seropositive. V usage is TRBV28 and J usage is TRBJ2-2; D unresolved. Sequenced: PBMCs. The CDR3 nucleotides are TGTGCCAGCAGCCCTGTGGTCCTCCTCCTCGGCGGGGAGCTGTTTTTT. This encodes CASSPVVLLLGGELFF. Looking up the rest from reference TRBV28 and TRBJ2-2 gives the full variable domain: DVKVTQSSRYLVKRTGEKVFLECVQDMDHENMFWYRQDPGLGLRLIYFSYDVKMKEKGDIPEGYSVSREKKERFSLILESASTNQTSMYLCASSPVVLLLGGELFFGEGSRLTVL.